Following are 30 T cell receptor beta chains from one sample sequenced in a study of cytomegalovirus exposure and HLA in healthy donors. PCR was performed using 60 Vbeta and 13 Jbeta primers. Some clones are missing from TCRdb's copy, which holds only in-frame ones; the method was immunoSEQ multiplex PCR. This sample yields about 200,000 clones, of which 82% are seen a single time; 6.5% belongs to the top ten. Source material: PBMCs. These TCRs come from a woman aged 45-59 years in good health and CMV-seropositive.

The chain has TRBV5-1 and TRBJ2-5; TRBD1 is a possible D gene (5 bases). Trimming removed 1 base at V and 2 bases at J, with 9 bases between. This CDR3 is 14 amino acids long. Per germline, CDR1 SGHRS and CDR2 YFSETQ. CDR3 amino acids: CASSLRRAQETQYF. The CDR3 nucleotides read TGCGCCAGCAGCTTGCGCAGGGCTCAAGAGACCCAGTACTTC.

The chain combines TRBV30 with TRBJ2-7; 7 nucleotides agree with TRBD2. This CDR3 region has 15 residues. V was clipped by 5 bases and J by 5 bases; unmatched bases: 15. Germline CDR1 is GTSNPN and CDR2 is SVGIG (reference sequence). The CDR3 bases are TGTGCCTGGGCTCGTCGATCGGGGGAGGGAAACGAGCAGTACTTC. This codes for CAWARRSGEGNEQYF. The full variable domain, completed using reference TRBV30 and TRBJ2-7, is SQTIHQWPATLVQPVGSPLSLECTVEGTSNPNLYWYRQAAGRGLQLLFYSVGIGQISSEVPQNLSASRPQDRQFILSSKKLLLSDSGFYLCAWARRSGEGNEQYFGPGTRLTVT.

This sequence joins TRBV28 and TRBJ2-7, with 12 bases identical to TRBD2. CDR1 and CDR2 (germline): MDHEN, SYDVKM. V dropped 4 bases and J dropped 6; count of bases not matched to a gene: 7. The length of the CDR3 is 15 residues. CDR3 sequence (DNA): TGTGCCAGCAGTTCCCTAGCGGGGGGGCCTCTCGAGCAGTACTTC. Its protein is CASSSLAGGPLEQYF. Variable domain in full (rest from reference TRBV28 and TRBJ2-7): DVKVTQSSRYLVKRTGEKVFLECVQDMDHENMFWYRQDPGLGLRLIYFSYDVKMKEKGDIPEGYSVSREKKERFSLILESASTNQTSMYLCASSSLAGGPLEQYFGPGTRLTVT.

V gene TRBV18 combines with J gene TRBJ2-1; weak D call: TRBD1 (6 bases). CDR1 is KGHSH, CDR2 LQKENI, per germline. V lost 3 bases and J 6 bases, leaving 12 bases between the germline ends. This CDR3 region has 14 residues. CDR3 in DNA: TGTGCCAGCTCACCTTCTACAGGGCGCAATGAGCAGTTCTTC. Translated, it gives CASSPSTGRNEQFF.

The genes are TRBV5-8 and TRBJ1-2; possible D gene TRBD1, 5 bases. The CDR3 contains 11 residues. Per germline, CDR1 SGHTS and CDR2 YDEGEE. Trimming shortened V by 7 bases and J by 8 bases, and 12 bases separated the two germline ends. The CDR3 coding sequence is TGTGCCAGCCACCTGGGGGGAGGCTACACCTTC. Protein: CASHLGGGYTF.

The chain joins TRBV6-1 to TRBJ2-7; D may be TRBD1 (6 bases). The CDR3 has 14 residues. V lost 5 bases and J lost 3, with 14 bases in between. From germline, CDR1 is MNHNS and CDR2 SASEGT. The CDR3 sequence is CASSFPGTNYEQYF. The CDR3 DNA follows: TGTGCCAGCAGTTTCCCCGGGACAAACTACGAGCAGTACTTC.

The rearrangement uses TRBV7-2 and TRBJ1-5; weak D call: TRBD1 (5 bases). Germline CDR1 and CDR2: SGHTA and FQGNSA. The CDR3 loop spans 15 amino acids. V lost 2 bases to trimming and J lost 4 bases, with 12 bases between them. CDR3 protein: CASSLRGNGNQPQHF. The CDR3 DNA is TGTGCCAGCAGCTTAAGGGGTAACGGGAATCAGCCCCAGCATTTT.

The chain couples TRBV29-1 to TRBJ2-5; perhaps TRBD2 as D (6 bases). The V gene's germline CDR1 is SQVTM and CDR2 ANQGSEA. Between the trimmed V and J ends, which lost 5 bases and 3 bases, there was a span of 7 bases. This CDR3 comprises 11 residues. The CDR3 sequence: CSVWGEETQYF. As DNA, the CDR3 is TGCAGCGTTTGGGGGGAAGAGACCCAGTACTTC.

The rearrangement uses TRBV18 and TRBJ1-1; 7 bases match TRBD1. This CDR3 region has 15 residues. V was pared by 4 bases and J by 5 bases, with 10 bases of the junction left unmatched. Germline V gene sequence: CDR1 KGHSH, CDR2 LQKENI. As DNA, the CDR3 is TGTGCCAGCTCACGATCGACAGGGCCCGAGACTGAAGCTTTCTTT. This gives the protein CASSRSTGPETEAFF.

This chain joins TRBV5-8 and TRBJ1-2, with 9 bases that match TRBD1. The CDR3 extends over 13 amino acids. Germline V gene data show CDR1 as SGHTS and CDR2 as YDEGEE. The trim removed 5 bases at V and 4 bases at J, leaving 3 bases unmatched. The CDR3 DNA sequence: TGTGCCAGCAGGCAACAGGGGGCCTATGGCTACACCTTC. Protein sequence: CASRQQGAYGYTF.

This clone was recorded only once. This rearrangement joins TRBV2 to TRBJ2-7, with 9 bases lining up with TRBD1. The CDR3 contains 13 residues. Germline lookup yields CDR1 SNHLY and CDR2 FYNNEI. The V gene end was trimmed by 6 bases and the J gene end by 9 bases; junction bases not matched to a gene: 9. The CDR3 here is CASRTTGGVGQYF. CDR3 nucleotides: TGTGCCAGCAGGACGACAGGGGGTGTGGGGCAGTACTTC.

The chain joins TRBV28 to TRBJ1-4; TRBD1 might be the D (5 bases). The CDR3 spans 14 residues. Germline values: CDR1 MDHEN, CDR2 SYDVKM. Deletions cut 7 bases from V and 8 bases from J, with 17 bases between. In DNA, the CDR3 is TGTGCCAGCACCCAGGGAGGGGCTGGGGAAAAACTGTTTTTT. Translation: CASTQGGAGEKLFF.

The genes are TRBV11-2 and TRBJ2-7; the D gene is possibly TRBD1 (6 bases). The CDR3 is 14 residues long. V was cut by 4 bases and J by 3 bases, with 13 bases left in between. Germline V lookup: CDR1 SGHAT, CDR2 FQNNGV. The CDR3 region is CASSSQTGIYEQYF. The DNA of the CDR3 is TGTGCCAGCAGCTCTCAAACAGGGATCTACGAGCAGTACTTC.

This clone was observed a handful of times. V is TRBV4-1 and J is TRBJ2-3; 13 nucleotides agree with TRBD2. This CDR3 comprises 20 residues. V was clipped by 3 bases and J by 6 bases; unmatched bases: 18. Germline values: CDR1 MGHRA, CDR2 YSYEKL. For the CDR3, the DNA is TGCGCCAGCAGCCACCCGGGACTAGCGGGAAGGCTTGTTGATCGGGATACGCAGTATTTT. This gives the protein CASSHPGLAGRLVDRDTQYF.

This clone was found a few times. The chain uses TRBV7-2 and TRBJ2-3, with 9 bases aligning to TRBD2. This CDR3 region has 15 residues. V gave up 1 base and J gave up 3 bases; unmatched junction bases: 2. Germline V gives CDR1 SGHTA, CDR2 FQGNSA. In nucleotides, the CDR3 is TGTGCCAGCAGCTTAGTAGCGGGGGTGACAGATACGCAGTATTTT. It yields the protein CASSLVAGVTDTQYF.

The V gene is TRBV6-1, the J gene TRBJ1-2, with 11 bases matching TRBD1. Unmatched junction bases numbered 2, after V lost 5 bases and J lost 6 bases. CDR1 is MNHNS, CDR2 SASEGT, per germline. The CDR3 is 13 amino acids. The CDR3 DNA reads as TGTGCCAGCAGTAAGGGACAGGGGGATGGCTACACCTTC. It encodes CASSKGQGDGYTF.

V and J are TRBV21-1 and TRBJ1-1; TRBD1 is the table's D call, not checked against the DNA. TRBV21-1 is a listed pseudogene. The CDR3 is made up of 12 amino acids. CDR3 loop: CASSTENTEAFF. CDR3 coding DNA: TGTGCCAGCAGCACAGAGAACACTGAAGCTTTCTTT.

This rearrangement joins TRBV28 to TRBJ1-2; weak D call: TRBD1 (6 bases). V gave up 5 bases and J gave up 2 bases, with 9 bases separating them. The CDR3 has 13 residues. In germline, CDR1 is MDHEN, CDR2 SYDVKM. The CDR3 DNA follows: TGTGCCAGCAGTGGACAGACCAACTATGGCTACACCTTC. This codes for CASSGQTNYGYTF.

The chain recombines TRBV6-6 with TRBJ1-4, with D perhaps TRBD1 (5 bases). The CDR3 is 14 residues long. Germline V gene sequence: CDR1 MNHNY, CDR2 SVGAGI (reference sequence). Between the trimmed V and J ends, which lost 4 bases and 5 bases, there was a span of 11 bases. The CDR3 DNA follows: TGTGCCAGCAGTTCCGGACAAACAAATGAAAAACTGTTTTTT. As protein: CASSSGQTNEKLFF.

This chain connects TRBV5-3 to TRBJ1-4, with 8 bases fitting TRBD1. TRBV5-3 is identified as an open reading frame with a role that is uncertain. Unmatched junction bases numbered 7, after V lost 4 bases and J lost 5 bases. This CDR3 contains 15 residues. The CDR3 bases are TGTGCCAGAAGCCTCGGACAGGGCAGGAATGAAAAACTGTTTTTT. This encodes CARSLGQGRNEKLFF.

The chain uses TRBV25-1 and TRBJ1-4; 9 bases are a match to TRBD1. J lost 8 bases, V lost 8 bases, and 6 bases had no gene match. The CDR3 sequence is 13 residues long. Germline CDR1 reads MGHDK; CDR2 reads SYGVNS. The chain's CDR3 is CASGRQGGEKLFF. CDR3 nucleotide sequence: TGTGCCAGCGGGCGACAGGGGGGCGAAAAACTGTTTTTT.

The chain combines TRBV7-9 with TRBJ2-5; D is unresolved. The CDR3 is 13 residues long. V shed 8 bases and J shed 5 bases, with 15 bases lying between them. Germline CDR1 and CDR2: SEHNR and FQNEAQ (reference sequence). The CDR3 loop is CASVGNYVETQYF. The CDR3 nucleotides read TGTGCCAGCGTTGGTAACTACGTCGAGACCCAGTACTTC.

The V gene is TRBV13, the J gene TRBJ2-5, with D maybe TRBD1 (6 bases). CDR3 length: 13 amino acids. Germline CDR1 reads PRHDT; CDR2 reads FYEKMQ (reference sequence). Deletions cut 5 bases from V and 11 bases from J, with 18 bases between. CDR3 in DNA: TGTGCCAGCAGCCCGGGTCCGGGACACCAGCAGTACTTC. Its translation is CASSPGPGHQQYF.

The rearrangement joins TRBV7-7 to TRBJ2-1; unclear D gene. This CDR3 contains 16 residues. Germline V gene sequence: CDR1 SSHAT, CDR2 FNYEAQ (reference sequence). Between the trimmed V and J ends, which lost 6 bases and 0 bases, there was a span of 15 bases. DNA for the CDR3: TGTGCCAGCAGTCAAAAACGCGGTAGCTCCTACAATGAGCAGTTCTTC. Encoded protein: CASSQKRGSSYNEQFF. The variable domain in full, completed from reference TRBV7-7 and TRBJ2-1, reads GAGVSQSPRYKVTKRGQDVTLRCDPISSHATLYWYQQALGQGPEFLTYFNYEAQPDKSGLPSDRFSAERPEGSISTLTIQRTEQRDSAMYRCASSQKRGSSYNEQFFGPGTRLTVL.

The chain links TRBV18 to TRBJ1-2; 8 bases fit TRBD1. The V gene's germline CDR1 is KGHSH and CDR2 LQKENI. This CDR3 comprises 15 residues. The junction had 7 bases not matched to a gene; V was cut back by 2 bases and J by 5 bases. The CDR3 DNA reads as TGTGCCAGCTCACCAACCGGGACAGGAGAGTATGGCTACACCTTC. It encodes CASSPTGTGEYGYTF.

CDR3 nucleotide sequence: TGTGCCAGCAGTTCCCCGAGGACAGGTAAGACTGAAGCTTTCTTT. Translated: CASSSPRTGKTEAFF. This chain links TRBV28 with TRBJ1-1, with 7 positions matching TRBD1. With V trimmed by 4 bases and J by 5 bases, 10 bases remained unmatched. CDR1 MDHEN and CDR2 SYDVKM come from the germline V gene. CDR3 length: 15 amino acids.

V and J are TRBV15 and TRBJ2-7, with D maybe TRBD1 (6 bases). Germline CDR1 reads LNHNV; CDR2 reads YYDKDF (reference sequence). V was pared by 5 bases and J by 0 bases, with 11 bases between. The CDR3 consists of 14 residues. The CDR3 sequence: CATSHRQDSYEQYF. In nucleotides, the CDR3 is TGTGCCACCAGCCACCGACAGGACTCCTACGAGCAGTACTTC.

This sequence joins TRBV7-2 and TRBJ2-2; D is possibly TRBD2 (5 bases). The CDR3 runs 14 residues. Trimming removed 2 bases from V and 4 bases from J, with 8 bases in between. Germline values: CDR1 SGHTA, CDR2 FQGNSA. The CDR3 protein is CASSLNGLTGELFF. As DNA, the CDR3 is TGTGCCAGCAGCTTAAATGGACTCACCGGGGAGCTGTTTTTT. The full variable domain, with the rest looked up from reference TRBV7-2 and TRBJ2-2, is GAGVSQSPSNKVTEKGKDVELRCDPISGHTALYWYRQSLGQGLEFLIYFQGNSAPDKSGLPSDRFSAERTGGSVSTLTIQRTQQEDSAVYLCASSLNGLTGELFFGEGSRLTVL.

There are a few counts of this clone. The chain carries TRBV7-2 and TRBJ2-5; 10 nucleotides line up with TRBD2. Looked up from germline, CDR1 is SGHTA and CDR2 is FQGNSA. The V and J ends lost 2 bases and 3 bases, in that order; junction bases with no gene match: 3. This CDR3 contains 15 residues. The CDR3 coding sequence is TGTGCCAGCAGCTTACAGCGGGGGGGGGAAGAGACCCAGTACTTC. As protein: CASSLQRGGEETQYF.

The chain links TRBV7-8 to TRBJ2-7; tentative D call: TRBD1 (6 bases). The V end was cut by 5 bases, the J end by 3 bases, with 14 bases between. Per germline, CDR1 SGHVS and CDR2 FQNEAQ. The CDR3 spans 14 residues. CDR3 sequence: CASSQTGILYEQYF. CDR3 nucleotides: TGTGCCAGCAGCCAAACAGGGATCCTCTACGAGCAGTACTTC.